Listed here are 2 T cell receptor beta chains from one sample, sequenced in a study of neurological immune-mediated disorders. TCRdb re-analysed the 5' RACE reads in MiXCR, keeping a single row per CDR3 protein. The sample yields roughly 50,000 distinct CDR3 sequences, approximately 12% seen once. Stated time point: longitudinal time-point 3. What was sequenced was PBMCs. The receptor source for this set is a male donor with HTLV-1-associated myelopathy (HAM/TSP).

This clonotype was recorded many times. This chain uses TRBV7-2 with TRBJ1-2; D gene ambiguous. Germline CDR1 and CDR2: SGHTA and FQGNSA. V was pared by 4 bases and J by 7 bases, with 13 bases between. This CDR3 is built from 13 residues. Here the CDR3 DNA reads TGTGCCAGCAGCTCCCACACGGGCGGTGGCTACACCTTC. This translates into CASSSHTGGGYTF.

This clonotype has ten or more counts. This chain connects TRBV20-1 to TRBJ1-5, with TRBD1 matching over 7 bases. V trimming: 3 bases; J trimming: 4 bases; junction bases outside the gene matches: 3. The CDR3 loop spans 13 amino acids. Germline CDR1 and CDR2: DFQATT and SNEGSKA (reference sequence). Here the CDR3 DNA reads TGCAGTGCTAGGCCAGGGGGTAATCAGCCCCAGCATTTT. It encodes CSARPGGNQPQHF.